What follows are 20 T cell receptor beta chains derived from one specimen sequenced in a study of T cells after yellow fever vaccination. TCRdb reanalysed the 5' RACE reads using MiXCR and keeps one entry per CDR3 protein. The data show 550,000 to 750,000 distinct CDR3 sequences, less than 15% seen once. The sequencing here drew on PBMCs, taken on the day of the yellow fever booster vaccination. The receptors here all came from a man younger than 45 who received the YFV17D yellow fever vaccine.

A few counts support this clonotype. The chain carries TRBV20-1 and TRBJ2-2; TRBD2 aligns across 11 bases. Germline V CDR1 and CDR2: DFQATT, SNEGSKA (reference sequence). This CDR3 is built from 17 residues. The CDR3 nucleotides read TGCAGGGGATTACTAGCGGGAGCGAAGGCGGACACCGGGGAGCTGTTTTTT. Its translation: CRGLLAGAKADTGELFF.

This rearrangement joins TRBV7-2 to TRBJ2-5; 7 nucleotides align to TRBD2. The germline gives CDR1 SGHTA, CDR2 FQGNSA. Trimming removed 3 bases from V and 3 bases from J; junction bases left unmatched: 4. This CDR3 is 14 amino acids long. CDR3 sequence reads: CASSFGGTKETQYF. CDR3 nucleotide sequence: TGTGCCAGCAGCTTCGGTGGGACTAAAGAGACCCAGTACTTC.

The genes are TRBV7-2 and TRBJ1-2, with 8 nucleotides matching TRBD1. The germline V gene has CDR1 SGHTA and CDR2 FQGNSA. J lost 4 bases, V lost 4 bases, and 5 bases had no gene match. This CDR3 contains 14 residues. Here the CDR3 reads CASSSTGQVYGYTF. The CDR3 region has the DNA TGTGCCAGCAGCTCGACGGGACAGGTCTATGGCTACACCTTC.

This clonotype was seen a few times. The genes are TRBV7-9 and TRBJ2-7; 13 nucleotides align to TRBD2. Germline CDR1 is SEHNR and CDR2 is FQNEAQ (reference sequence). This CDR3 has 15 amino acids. V trimming: 5 bases; J trimming: 7 bases; junction bases outside the gene matches: 8. The CDR3: CASSPLAGGPGEQYF. CDR3 DNA sequence: TGTGCCAGCAGCCCACTAGCGGGAGGGCCAGGGGAGCAGTACTTC.

This clonotype was counted ten times or more. This rearrangement joins TRBV5-1 to TRBJ2-3; 10 bases align to TRBD2. The ends lost 2 bases at V and 5 bases at J; junction bases unmatched: 2. This CDR3 region has 14 residues. The V gene's germline CDR1 is SGHRS and CDR2 YFSETQ. CDR3 DNA: TGCGCCAGCAGCTTACGACTAGCGGGAGATACGCAGTATTTT. Its translation: CASSLRLAGDTQYF.

This clonotype has ten or more counts. The chain joins TRBV12-3 or TRBV12-4 to TRBJ2-7; no reliable D call. Trimming pared 3 bases from V and 7 bases from J, leaving 10 bases between. There are 12 residues in the CDR3. The CDR3 nucleotides read TGTGCCAGCAGTTTTGACCCGTATGAGCAGTACTTC. Its translation is CASSFDPYEQYF.

This clonotype was detected a few times. CDR3 amino acids: CASSSEGSPYEQYF. In nucleotides, the CDR3 is TGCGCCAGCAGCTCCGAGGGGTCCCCCTACGAGCAGTACTTC. The chain uses TRBV5-1 and TRBJ2-7, with D perhaps given as TRBD1 or TRBD2 (5 bases each). V shed 3 bases and J shed 2 bases, with 12 bases lying between them. CDR1 SGHRS and CDR2 YFSETQ come from the germline V gene. CDR3 length: 14 residues.

This clonotype was detected only a few times. The V and J genes are TRBV6-1 and TRBJ2-7, with 7 bases fitting TRBD2. The V gene end was trimmed by 6 bases and the J gene end by 1 base; junction bases not matched to a gene: 3. Germline V gives CDR1 MNHNS, CDR2 SASEGT. The CDR3 consists of 13 residues. The CDR3 loop is CASRTSSSYEQYF. DNA of the CDR3: TGTGCCAGCAGGACTAGCAGTTCCTACGAGCAGTACTTC.

This chain connects TRBV6-2 or TRBV6-3 to TRBJ1-2, with unresolved D. Between the trimmed V and J ends, which lost 5 bases and 2 bases, there was a span of 15 bases. The CDR3 is 15 residues long. The germline V gene encodes CDR1 MNHEY and CDR2 SVGEGT. CDR3 in amino acids: CASSTIRTENYGYTF. The CDR3 DNA reads TGTGCCAGCAGTACGATAAGGACGGAGAACTATGGCTACACCTTC.

This clonotype was found a few times. The chain has TRBV7-3 and TRBJ2-1, with TRBD1 matching 7 bases. The CDR3 spans 14 residues. The trim removed 6 bases at V and 6 bases at J, leaving 8 bases unmatched. Looked up from germline, CDR1 is SGHTA and CDR2 is FQGTGA. CDR3 amino acids: CASRPSRDSNEQFF. The CDR3 bases are TGTGCCAGCAGGCCCAGCCGGGACAGCAATGAGCAGTTCTTC.

The CDR3 loop reads CSAIGTSGHQNIQYF. Here the CDR3 DNA reads TGCAGTGCAATCGGGACTAGCGGGCACCAAAACATTCAGTACTTC. This sequence joins TRBV20-1 and TRBJ2-4; 12 nucleotides match TRBD2. Trimming at V came to 6 bases and at J to 5 bases, leaving 8 bases not matched to a gene. Germline-derived CDR1 and CDR2 are DFQATT and SNEGSKA (reference sequence). The CDR3 has 15 residues.

V is TRBV5-5 and J is TRBJ2-6; no clear D. The germline V gene has CDR1 SGHKS and CDR2 YYEKEE (reference sequence). Trimming took 4 bases from V and 0 from J, leaving 11 bases between them. The CDR3 runs 16 residues. The CDR3 DNA reads as TGTGCCAGCAGCCTAACCCGTAGCTCTGGGGCCAACGTCCTGACTTTC. Encoded protein: CASSLTRSSGANVLTF.

This clonotype was found a few times. The gene calls are TRBV7-3 and TRBJ2-5, with 7 nucleotides matching TRBD2. Germline CDR1 is SGHTA and CDR2 is FQGTGA. The CDR3 length is 15 residues. V shed 6 bases and J 1 base; nucleotides not matched to a gene: 8. The CDR3 nucleotides are TGTGCCAGCAGTCTTAGCGGGCTCTCCCAAGAGACCCAGTACTTC. It is translated as CASSLSGLSQETQYF. The whole variable domain, remainder taken from reference TRBV7-3 and TRBJ2-5, is GAGVSQTPSNKVTEKGKYVELRCDPISGHTALYWYRQSLGQGPEFLIYFQGTGAADDSGLPNDRFFAVRPEGSVSTLKIQRTERGDSAVYLCASSLSGLSQETQYFGPGTRLLVL.

V is TRBV7-2 and J is TRBJ1-2; 8 positions agree with TRBD1. V was clipped by 4 bases and J by 4 bases; unmatched bases: 5. The CDR3 extends over 14 amino acids. Germline V gives CDR1 SGHTA, CDR2 FQGNSA. The CDR3 sequence: CASSSTGDSYGYTF. In DNA, the CDR3 is TGTGCCAGCAGCTCGACAGGGGATAGCTATGGCTACACCTTC.

This chain joins TRBV20-1 and TRBJ1-1; possibly TRBD1 for D (5 bases). Germline V gene sequence: CDR1 DFQATT, CDR2 SNEGSKA (reference sequence). V lost 6 bases and J lost 4, with 21 bases in between. The CDR3 totals 15 residues. The CDR3 region has the DNA TGCAGTGCCCAATATCTGGGGGAAATGGCCACTGAAGCTTTCTTT. It is translated as CSAQYLGEMATEAFF.

This clonotype came up a few times. This chain links TRBV7-2 with TRBJ2-4; 11 nucleotides line up with TRBD1. CDR3 length: 14 amino acids. Germline V gives CDR1 SGHTA, CDR2 FQGNSA. With V trimmed by 4 bases and J by 6 bases, 2 bases remained unmatched. The CDR3 sequence is CASSSGQGVNIQYF. The CDR3 DNA reads TGTGCCAGCAGCTCGGGACAGGGGGTAAACATTCAGTACTTC.

The rearrangement links TRBV7-2 to TRBJ2-7, with D perhaps matching TRBD1 (5 bases). Between the trimmed V and J ends, which lost 2 bases and 3 bases, there was a span of 14 bases. CDR3 size: 15 residues. Germline V gene lookup returns CDR1 SGHTA and CDR2 FQGNSA. CDR3 in amino acids: CASSLHQTVDYEQYF. In DNA, the CDR3 is TGTGCCAGCAGCTTACACCAGACAGTCGACTACGAGCAGTACTTC.

The CDR3 region has the DNA TGTGCCAGCAGTTTATTTGTGAAAAACACCGGGGAGCTGTTTTTT. It codes for CASSLFVKNTGELFF. J is TRBJ2-2 and V is TRBV28, with no clear D. V was shortened by 1 base and J by 2 bases, with 8 bases between the two germline ends. CDR1 and CDR2 from the germline V gene are MDHEN and SYDVKM. The CDR3 is made up of 15 amino acids.

This clonotype has ten or more counts. The chain employs TRBV10-3 and TRBJ2-3; 7 bases fit TRBD2. The CDR3 spans 14 residues. V was pared by 5 bases and J by 1 base, with 3 bases of the junction left unmatched. Germline V gene data show CDR1 as ENHRY and CDR2 as SYGVKD. The CDR3 is CAISPSGRTDTQYF. The CDR3 DNA follows: TGTGCCATCAGTCCTAGCGGCCGCACAGATACGCAGTATTTT.

CDR3 residues: CASSLEGARGTDTQYF. For the CDR3, the DNA is TGTGCCAGCAGCTTAGAGGGGGCGCGGGGCACAGATACGCAGTATTTT. The chain links TRBV11-3 to TRBJ2-3; a weak D match, TRBD1 (6 bases). Germline lookup yields CDR1 SGHNT and CDR2 YENEEA. Trimming removed 0 bases at V and 1 base at J, with 11 bases between. The CDR3 has 16 residues.